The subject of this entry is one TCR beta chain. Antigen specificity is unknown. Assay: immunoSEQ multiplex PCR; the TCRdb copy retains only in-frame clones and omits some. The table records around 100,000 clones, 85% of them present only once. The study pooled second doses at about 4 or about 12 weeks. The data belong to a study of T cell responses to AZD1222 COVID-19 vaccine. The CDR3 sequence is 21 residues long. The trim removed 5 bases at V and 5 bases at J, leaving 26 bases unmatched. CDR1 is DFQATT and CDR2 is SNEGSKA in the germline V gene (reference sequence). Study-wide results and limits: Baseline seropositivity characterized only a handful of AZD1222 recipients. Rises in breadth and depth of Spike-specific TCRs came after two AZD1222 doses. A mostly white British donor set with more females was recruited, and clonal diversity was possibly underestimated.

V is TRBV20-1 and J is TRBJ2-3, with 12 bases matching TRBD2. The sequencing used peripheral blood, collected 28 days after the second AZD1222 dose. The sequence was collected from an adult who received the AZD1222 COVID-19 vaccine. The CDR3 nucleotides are TGCAGTGCTTGTGGGGTTTGGGGGACAGGGCGACTAGCGGGGGTGAAAGATACGCAGTATTTT. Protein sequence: CSACGVWGTGRLAGVKDTQYF.